The subject of this entry is one T cell receptor (beta chain). Per the germline V gene, CDR1 is DFQATT and CDR2 is SNEGSKA (reference sequence). The CDR3 totals 18 residues. V was pared by 1 base and J by 7 bases, with 16 bases of the junction left unmatched. The data were taken from a study of blood T cells in healthy people across ages. For the study at large: Researchers report that template switching captured about one barcoded beta molecule per two T cells.

With a J-beta primer mix and a sample-barcoded 5' primer, a second PCR ran roughly 6 to 12 cycles. TCRdb reprocessed the 5' RACE reads with MiXCR, giving one entry per CDR3 protein. Here the sample spans approximately 400,000 distinct CDR3 sequences, over 45% being singletons. Ten milliliters of peripheral blood were drawn from each donor. V and J are TRBV20-1 and TRBJ2-1; 10 bases match TRBD2. The clonotype comes from a man aged 55 to 69 in good health. Sequenced material: blood. The CDR3 nucleotides read TGCAGTGCTAGAGTTCTCGCTAGCGGGAGTAGCAGCTTTAATGAGCAGTTCTTC. It specifies CSARVLASGSSSFNEQFF.